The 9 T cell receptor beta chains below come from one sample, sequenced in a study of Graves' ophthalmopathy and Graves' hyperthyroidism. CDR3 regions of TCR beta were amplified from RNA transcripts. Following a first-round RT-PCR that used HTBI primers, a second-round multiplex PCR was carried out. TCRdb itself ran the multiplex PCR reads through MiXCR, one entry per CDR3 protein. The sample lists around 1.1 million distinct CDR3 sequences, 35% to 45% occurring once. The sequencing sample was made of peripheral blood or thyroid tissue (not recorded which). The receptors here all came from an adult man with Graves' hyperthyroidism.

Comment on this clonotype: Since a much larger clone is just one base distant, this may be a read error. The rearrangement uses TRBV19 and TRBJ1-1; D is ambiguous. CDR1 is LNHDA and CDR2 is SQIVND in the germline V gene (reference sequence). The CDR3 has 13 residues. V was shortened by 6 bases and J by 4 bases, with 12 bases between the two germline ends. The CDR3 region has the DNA TGTGCCAGTAGCCGACTTCATGGCACTGAAGCTTTCTTT. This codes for CASSRLHGTEAFF.

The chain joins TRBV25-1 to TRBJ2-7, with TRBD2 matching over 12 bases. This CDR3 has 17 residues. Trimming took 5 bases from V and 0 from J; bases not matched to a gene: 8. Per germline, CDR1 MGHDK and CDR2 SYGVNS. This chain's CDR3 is CASSFSTSGSVSYEQYF. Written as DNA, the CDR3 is TGTGCCAGCAGTTTTTCGACTAGCGGGAGTGTCTCCTACGAGCAGTACTTC.

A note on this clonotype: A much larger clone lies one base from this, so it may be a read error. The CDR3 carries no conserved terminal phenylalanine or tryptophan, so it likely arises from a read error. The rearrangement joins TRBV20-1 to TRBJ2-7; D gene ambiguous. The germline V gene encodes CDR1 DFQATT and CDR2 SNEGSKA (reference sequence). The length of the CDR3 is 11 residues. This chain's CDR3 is CSARQVNEQYL. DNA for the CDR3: TGCAGCGCGAGGCAAGTCAACGAGCAGTACCTC.

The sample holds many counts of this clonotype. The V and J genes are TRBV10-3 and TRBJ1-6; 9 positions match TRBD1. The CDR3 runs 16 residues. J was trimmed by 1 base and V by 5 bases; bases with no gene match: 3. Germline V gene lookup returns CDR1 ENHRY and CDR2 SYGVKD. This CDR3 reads CAISLTGGSYNSPLHF. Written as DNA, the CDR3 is TGTGCCATCAGTCTGACAGGGGGGTCCTATAATTCACCCCTCCACTTT.

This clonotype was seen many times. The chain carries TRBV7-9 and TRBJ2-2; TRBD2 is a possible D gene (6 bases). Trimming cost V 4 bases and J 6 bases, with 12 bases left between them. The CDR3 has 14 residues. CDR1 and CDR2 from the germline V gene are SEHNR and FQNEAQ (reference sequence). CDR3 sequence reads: CASSSGWGAGELFF. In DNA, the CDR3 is TGTGCCAGCAGCTCTGGATGGGGGGCCGGGGAGCTGTTTTTT.

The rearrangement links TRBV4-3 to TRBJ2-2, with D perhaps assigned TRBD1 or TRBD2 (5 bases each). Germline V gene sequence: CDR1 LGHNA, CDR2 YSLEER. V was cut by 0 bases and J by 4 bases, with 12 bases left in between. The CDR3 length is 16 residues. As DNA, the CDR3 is TGCGCCAGCAGCCAAGATAGAGGGGCCCTCACCGGGGAGCTGTTTTTT. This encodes CASSQDRGALTGELFF.

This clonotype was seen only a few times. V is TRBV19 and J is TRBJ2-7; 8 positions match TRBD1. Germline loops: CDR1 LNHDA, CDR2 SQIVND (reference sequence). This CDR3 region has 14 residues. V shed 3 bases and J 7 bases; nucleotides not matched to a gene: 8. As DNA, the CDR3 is TGTGCCAGTAGTATTGGCCAGGGGGCTCGGGAGCAGTACTTC. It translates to CASSIGQGAREQYF.

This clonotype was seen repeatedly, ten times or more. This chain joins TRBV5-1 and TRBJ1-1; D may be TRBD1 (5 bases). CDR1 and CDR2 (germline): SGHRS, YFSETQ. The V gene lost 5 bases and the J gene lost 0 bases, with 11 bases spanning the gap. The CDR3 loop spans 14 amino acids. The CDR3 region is CASSPTEMNTEAFF. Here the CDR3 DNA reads TGCGCCAGCAGTCCGACAGAGATGAACACTGAAGCTTTCTTT.

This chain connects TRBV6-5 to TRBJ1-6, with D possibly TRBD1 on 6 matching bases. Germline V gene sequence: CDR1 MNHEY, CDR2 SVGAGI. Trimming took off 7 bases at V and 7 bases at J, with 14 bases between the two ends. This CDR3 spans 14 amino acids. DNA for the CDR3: TGTGCCAGCAATCGGGGGGGCGTCAATTCACCCCTCCACTTT. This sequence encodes CASNRGGVNSPLHF.